The T cell receptor (beta chain) described here comes from a study of cytotoxic CD8 clonotypes in ibrutinib-treated CLL. Overall study context: Average yields of 255,043 productive templates and 75,000 to 95,000 productive rearrangements characterized the samples. Findings of the study overall: Clonality increased at ibrutinib response and stayed stable in sustained remission. At progression, however, it fell back toward baseline. Baseline clonality, higher than in age-matched healthy donors, tracked circulating CD8+ T-cell counts. Sampling time points were not equivalent between sustained-remission and progressing patients.

Details on this clone: Its antigen is unknown.

Trimming shortened V by 6 bases and J by 5 bases, and 13 bases separated the two germline ends. The CDR3 has 13 amino acids. CDR1 is MNHEY, CDR2 SVGAGI, per germline. Some clones are missing from TCRdb's copy, which holds only in-frame ones; the method was immunoSEQ multiplex PCR. This table holds about 68,000 clones, 68% found once. Material: PBMCs, obtained after 12 months of ibrutinib treatment. This TCR came from a human donor with chronic lymphocytic leukemia. The gene calls are TRBV6-5 and TRBJ1-1; D not resolved. CDR3: CASSSGWTTEAFF. CDR3 in DNA: TGTGCCAGCAGCTCAGGTTGGACGACTGAAGCTTTCTTT.